This T cell receptor (beta chain) was identified during a study of blood T cells in healthy people across ages (dated by TCRdb to about 2015). Some background on the complete study: In model experiments, template switching captured roughly one uniquely barcoded TCR beta cDNA molecule for every two T cells. Two additional independent replicas of 1 million unique cDNA reads from the same blood draw were analyzed for two donors (one aged 18 to 30 and one aged 80 or older). The study measured age-related changes in TCR beta repertoire diversity using deep sequencing normalized with unique cDNA molecular identifiers. Donors were grouped into four age groups: young (average about 15 years), middle-aged (under 40), aged (around 56) and long-lived (82). The study at large found these results: Observed TCR beta diversity per million T cells fell roughly linearly with age, and a significant reduction was already apparent by age around 40. Bulk unsorted PBMC profiling prevented conclusive comparison of naive and antigen-experienced compartments. Estimates of total diversity based on one million sequenced T cells were regarded as lower bounds and as underestimates. A strong correlation was found between observed TCR beta diversity and the percentage of naive T cells measured by flow cytometry. The long-lived group showed more naive CD4+ T cells, fewer expanded clones and increased TCR diversity than the aged group, suggesting age selection. Because donor CMV infection status was unknown, age-related changes in expanded clonotypes were potentially confounded.

The library came from 5' RACE. Sequencing relied on an Illumina HiSeq 2500. The second PCR ran for about 6 to 11 cycles and used a J-beta primer mix along with a sample-barcoded 5' primer. A template-switch 5' adaptor carrying 12 random nucleotides introduced a unique molecular identifier onto each TCR beta cDNA molecule. Each sample yielded at least 3 million CDR3-containing paired-end reads. First-strand cDNA synthesis was performed from all RNA using the Mint cDNA synthesis kit, with priming by a TRBC-specific oligonucleotide. Following uracil-DNA glycosylase treatment, a first 18-cycle PCR with universal primers M1SS and BC2_uni_R was performed on all cDNA. The paper's processing steps were these. For normalization, 1 million high-quality reads were randomly selected from each sample, with every read carrying a distinct molecular identifier. Reads with shared molecular identifiers were discarded instead of being binned into consensus sequences. CDR3 identification, clonotype clustering and error correction used MiTCR with a Q25 quality threshold and the strictest error-elimination algorithm. A nonparametric unseen species model with Euler transformation was used to estimate lower-bound total TCR beta diversity. TCRdb ran its own pipeline on the public reads, namely fastp trimming at Q25 and MiXCR clone calling, and kept in-frame beta chains. Duplicate CDR3 protein sequences are folded into a single record with the most common DNA and genes. TCRdb's processing, not the authors' own work, is the source of the V and J calls. The sample includes around 500,000 distinct CDR3 sequences, with about 25% observed a single time. Over 3.5% of the sample lies in the top ten.

Turning to this clonotype: Its antigen has not been determined. At one boundary the junction diverges from the germline segment, which might be a read error.

The donors were roughly 39 Caucasian individuals from Russia, aged roughly 6 to 100 years, who were systemically healthy. Roughly 9.5 milliliters of peripheral blood were drawn from each donor into EDTA-treated Vacutainer tubes. Ficoll-Paque density-gradient centrifugation was used to isolate PBMCs, with at least 6.5 million per sample. Total RNA was extracted from PBMCs with Trizol reagent, with at least 5 micrograms obtained per sample. For every donor, flow cytometry on a PBMC aliquot measured the percentage of naive CD45RAhigh/CD27high T cells. These data were likewise used in another study, on T cells of mothers and their children. The second study, in turn, reports: Nine systemically healthy Caucasian individuals, comprising three mothers and their six children, were included as donors. cDNA synthesis used all of the extracted RNA, with roughly 1.6 ug of RNA in each 15 ul reaction. Sample barcodes and 2-4 random nucleotides were added via the M1S primer in the second PCR. Over 8 million TCR beta CDR3 reads were obtained for each mother, and 2.5 million to 3 million reads were obtained for each child. In both related and unrelated pairs, thymic selection shapes the output of TCR recombination in a similar way, with inherited differences having only a minor effect. Normalized repertoire overlap was always found to be slightly, but never significantly, higher in related mother-child pairs than in unrelated mother-child pairs. Persistent microchimeric T cell clones were not detected, at a sensitivity of around 99 clones per million clonotypes. To look for features that set related mother-child pairs apart from unrelated individuals, the researchers ran deep NGS to compare the TCR beta repertoires of mothers and children. On average, the children were roughly 11 +/- 4 years old, while the mothers were around 40 +/- 4 years old. After adapter ligation with NEBNext reagents, the libraries were sequenced on Illumina HiSeq 2000 with 100+100 nt paired-end reads. To prevent cross-contamination, the mother and child libraries were prepared a month apart and were sequenced in separate runs. For each donor, between about 500,000 and 2,000,000 distinct TCR beta clonotypes were identified. Naive TCR beta clonotypes were estimated from low-frequency clonotypes matched to each donor's FACS-determined naive share, without sorting.

Specimen: blood. This clonotype originated in a boy aged 2 to 10 in good health.

Here is the DNA: TGTGCCAGCAGCTTACGGCAGGGGACAGGGGCCCCTGGGGCCTACGTCCTGACTTTC. Its protein product is CASSLRQGTGAPGAYVLTF. The rearrangement combines TRBV7-6 with TRBJ2-6, with 10 central nucleotides matching TRBD1. As encoded in the germline V gene, CDR1 is SGHVS while CDR2 is FNYEAQ. Including cysteine and phenylalanine, the CDR3 has 19 amino acids. Only the CDR3 portion is preserved as DNA: 57 bases, with reading frame beginning at the first base.